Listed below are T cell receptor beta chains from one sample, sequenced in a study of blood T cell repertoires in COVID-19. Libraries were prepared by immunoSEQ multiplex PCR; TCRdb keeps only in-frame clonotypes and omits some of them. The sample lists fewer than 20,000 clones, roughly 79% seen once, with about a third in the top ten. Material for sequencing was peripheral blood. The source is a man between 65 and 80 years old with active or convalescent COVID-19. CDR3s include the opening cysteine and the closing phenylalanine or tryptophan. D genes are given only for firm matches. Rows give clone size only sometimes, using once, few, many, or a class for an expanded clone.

CSVENPRAQETQYF | TGCAGCGTTGAAAATCCCAGGGCGCAAGAGACCCAGTACTTC | TRBJ2-5 | TRBV29-1 | . | . | 14
CASSQVRGSGNEQFF | TGTGCCAGCAGCCAAGTCCGGGGGTCGGGAAATGAGCAGTTCTTC | TRBJ2-1 | TRBV14 | . | once | 15
CSVEWWTSGGALYNEQFF | TGCAGCGTTGAGTGGTGGACTAGCGGGGGGGCCTTGTACAATGAGCAGTTCTTC | TRBJ2-1 | TRBV29-1 | TRBD2 | . | 18
CASSPTGNTEAFF | TGTGCCAGCAGCCCTACAGGGAACACTGAAGCTTTCTTT | TRBJ1-1 | TRBV9 | . | once | 13
CASIIGGAGNIQYF | TGTGCCAGCATCATAGGGGGCGCGGGAAACATTCAGTACTTC | TRBJ2-4 | TRBV6-5 | TRBD1 | . | 14
CASSPPQGRTGYTF | TGTGCCAGCAGCCCCCCCCAGGGGCGTACTGGCTACACCTTC | TRBJ1-2 | TRBV7-2 | . | . | 14
CASSLSRSYSYEQYF | TGCGCCAGCAGCTTGTCGAGGTCATACTCCTACGAGCAGTACTTC | TRBJ2-7 | TRBV5-1 | . | . | 15
CASSRGDRVQPQHF | TGCGCCAGCAGCCGGGGGGACAGGGTCCAGCCCCAGCATTTT | TRBJ1-5 | TRBV5-1 | TRBD1 | . | 14
CASSLEGLGLDEQFF | TGTGCCAGCAGTTTGGAGGGACTAGGGCTTGATGAGCAGTTCTTC | TRBJ2-1 | TRBV28 | TRBD2 | . | 15
CAISPSGGRGETQYF | TGTGCCATCAGTCCTAGCGGGGGCCGAGGAGAGACCCAGTACTTC | TRBJ2-5 | TRBV10-3 | TRBD2 | . | 15
CASSYSEEGNEQFF | TGTGCCAGCAGTTATTCGGAGGAGGGCAATGAGCAGTTCTTC | TRBJ2-1 | TRBV6-6 | . | . | 14
CASSYSVGRASTDTQYF | TGTGCCAGCAGTTACTCAGTCGGGAGAGCTAGCACAGATACGCAGTATTTT | TRBJ2-3 | TRBV6-2/TRBV6-3 | . | . | 17
CASSYQQRNTGELFF | TGTGCCAGCAGTTACCAACAGAGGAACACCGGGGAGCTGTTTTTT | TRBJ2-2 | TRBV6-5 | . | . | 15
CASSPGTGTYNEQFF | TGTGCCAGCAGCCCCGGGACAGGCACCTACAATGAGCAGTTCTTC | TRBJ2-1 | TRBV3-1/TRBV3-2 | TRBD1 | once | 15
CASSSRGGPGGALHF | TGTGCCAGCAGCTCCCGGGGGGGCCCAGGGGGGGCCCTCCACTTT | TRBJ1-6 | TRBV7-2 | TRBD1 | . | 15
CSARVGDRGNF | TGCAGTGCTAGAGTTGGGGACAGGGGGAACTTC | TRBJ2-4 | TRBV20-1 | TRBD1 | . | 11
CSVALGQGYGYTF | TGCAGCGTTGCCCTGGGACAGGGATATGGCTACACCTTC | TRBJ1-2 | TRBV29-1 | TRBD1 | few | 13